Detailed here is one T cell receptor (beta chain). The record originates from a study of blood T cell repertoires in COVID-19. The table came from immunoSEQ multiplex PCR; TCRdb's copy has only in-frame clones and leaves some out. The sample contains 45,000 to 70,000 clones, 87% of which appear only once. The length of the CDR3 is 14 residues. V lost 7 bases and J lost 6; bases outside the gene matches: 10. Germline CDR1 and CDR2: SNHLY and FYNNEI. The material sequenced was peripheral blood. V is TRBV2 and J is TRBJ2-7; 9 bases are shared with TRBD1. This TCR was recovered from a woman aged 80 or over with COVID-19, enrolled during active disease. CDR3 in DNA: TGTGCCAGCACCTTACAGGGGGCCGGCGGCGAGCAGTACTTC. It translates to CASTLQGAGGEQYF.